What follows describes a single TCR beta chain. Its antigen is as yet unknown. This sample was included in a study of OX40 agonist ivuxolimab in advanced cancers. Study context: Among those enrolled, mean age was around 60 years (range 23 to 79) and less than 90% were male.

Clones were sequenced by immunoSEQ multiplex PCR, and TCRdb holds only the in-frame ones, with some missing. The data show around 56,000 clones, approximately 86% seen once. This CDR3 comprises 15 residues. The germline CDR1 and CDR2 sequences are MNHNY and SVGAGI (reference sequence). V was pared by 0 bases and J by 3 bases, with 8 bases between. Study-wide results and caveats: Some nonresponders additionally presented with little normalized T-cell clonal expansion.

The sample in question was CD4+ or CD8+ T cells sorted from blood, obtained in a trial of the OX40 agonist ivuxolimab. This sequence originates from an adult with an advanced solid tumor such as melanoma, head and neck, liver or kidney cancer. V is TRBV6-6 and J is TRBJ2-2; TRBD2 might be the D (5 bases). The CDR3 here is CASSYSGSYTGELFF. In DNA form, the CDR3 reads TGTGCCAGCAGTTACTCTGGGAGCTACACCGGGGAGCTGTTTTTT.